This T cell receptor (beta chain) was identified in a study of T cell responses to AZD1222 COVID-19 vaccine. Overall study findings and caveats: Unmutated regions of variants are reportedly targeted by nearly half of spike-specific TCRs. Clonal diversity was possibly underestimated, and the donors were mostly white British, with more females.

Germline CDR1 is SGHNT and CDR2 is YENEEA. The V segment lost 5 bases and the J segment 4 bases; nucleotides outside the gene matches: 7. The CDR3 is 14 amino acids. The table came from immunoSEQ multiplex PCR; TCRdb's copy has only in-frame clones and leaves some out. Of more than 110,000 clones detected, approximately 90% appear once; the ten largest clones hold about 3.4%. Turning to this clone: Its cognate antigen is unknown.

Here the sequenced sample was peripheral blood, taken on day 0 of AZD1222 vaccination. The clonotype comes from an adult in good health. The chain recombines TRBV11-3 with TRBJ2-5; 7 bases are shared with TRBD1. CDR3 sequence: CASSTLQGRETQYF. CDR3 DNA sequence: TGTGCCAGCAGCACACTACAGGGGAGAGAGACCCAGTACTTC.